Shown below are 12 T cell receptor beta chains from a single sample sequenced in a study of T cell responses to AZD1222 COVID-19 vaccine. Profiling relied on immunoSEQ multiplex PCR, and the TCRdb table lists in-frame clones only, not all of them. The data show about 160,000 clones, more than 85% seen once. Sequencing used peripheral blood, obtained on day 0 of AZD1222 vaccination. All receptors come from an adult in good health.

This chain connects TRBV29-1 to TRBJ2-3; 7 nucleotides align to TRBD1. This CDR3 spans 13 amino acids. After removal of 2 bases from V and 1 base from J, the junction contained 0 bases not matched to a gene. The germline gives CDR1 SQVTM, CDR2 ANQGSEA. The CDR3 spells CSVETGGTDTQYF. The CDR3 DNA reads TGCAGCGTTGAAACAGGGGGCACAGATACGCAGTATTTT.

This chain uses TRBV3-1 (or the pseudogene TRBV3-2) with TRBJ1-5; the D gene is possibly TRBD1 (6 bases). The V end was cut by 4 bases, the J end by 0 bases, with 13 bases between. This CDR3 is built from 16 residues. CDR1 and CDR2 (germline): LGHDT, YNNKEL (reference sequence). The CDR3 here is CASSLGDMYSNQPQHF. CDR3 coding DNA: TGTGCCAGCAGCCTGGGGGACATGTATAGCAATCAGCCCCAGCATTTT.

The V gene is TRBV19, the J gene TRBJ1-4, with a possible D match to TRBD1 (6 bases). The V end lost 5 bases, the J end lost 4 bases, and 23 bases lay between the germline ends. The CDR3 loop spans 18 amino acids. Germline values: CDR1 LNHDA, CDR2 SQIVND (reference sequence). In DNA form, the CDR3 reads TGTGCCAGTAGTCTATACCTCTCAGGGGCGAAGAATAATGAAAAACTGTTTTTT. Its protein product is CASSLYLSGAKNNEKLFF.

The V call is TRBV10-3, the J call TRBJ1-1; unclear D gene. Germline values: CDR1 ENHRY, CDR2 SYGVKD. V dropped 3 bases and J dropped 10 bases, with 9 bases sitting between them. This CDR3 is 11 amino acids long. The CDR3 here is CAISDAVGAFF. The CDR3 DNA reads TGTGCCATCAGTGACGCGGTGGGAGCTTTCTTT.

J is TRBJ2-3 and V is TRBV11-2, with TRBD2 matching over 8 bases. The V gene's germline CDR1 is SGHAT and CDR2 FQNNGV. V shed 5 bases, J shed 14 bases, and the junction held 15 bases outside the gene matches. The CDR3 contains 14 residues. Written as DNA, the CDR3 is TGTGCCAGCAGCGGGGGTAGCGGGGTCCTTCCGTTGTATTTT. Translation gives CASSGGSGVLPLYF. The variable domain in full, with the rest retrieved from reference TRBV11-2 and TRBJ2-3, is EAGVAQSPRYKIIEKRQSVAFWCNPISGHATLYWYQQILGQGPKLLIQFQNNGVVDDSQLPKDRFSAERLKGVDSTLKIQPAKLEDSAVYLCASSGGSGVLPLYFGPGTRLTVL.

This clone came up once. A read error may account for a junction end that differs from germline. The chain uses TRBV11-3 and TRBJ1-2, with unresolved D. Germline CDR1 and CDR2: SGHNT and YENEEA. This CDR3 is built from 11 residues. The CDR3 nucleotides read TGTGCCAGCAGCTTAAAAGACGTCAGTATCTTC. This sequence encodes CASSLKDVSIF. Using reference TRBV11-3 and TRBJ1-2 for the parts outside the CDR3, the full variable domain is EAGVVQSPRYKIIEKKQPVAFWCNPISGHNTLYWYLQNLGQGPELLIRYENEEAVDDSQLPKDRFSAERLKGVDSTLKIQPAELGDSAVYLCASSLKDVSIFGSGTRLTVV.

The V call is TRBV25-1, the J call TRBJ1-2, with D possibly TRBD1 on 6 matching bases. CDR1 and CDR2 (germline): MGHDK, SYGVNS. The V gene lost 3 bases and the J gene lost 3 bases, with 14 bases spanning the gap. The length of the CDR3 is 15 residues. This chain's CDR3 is CASSDPEGEDYGYTF. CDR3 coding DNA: TGTGCCAGCAGTGACCCAGAGGGGGAGGACTATGGCTACACCTTC.

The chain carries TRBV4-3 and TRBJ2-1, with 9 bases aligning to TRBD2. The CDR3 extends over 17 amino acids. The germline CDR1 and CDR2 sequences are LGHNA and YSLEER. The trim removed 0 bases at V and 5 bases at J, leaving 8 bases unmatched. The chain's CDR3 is CASSQDQAGGNNNEQFF. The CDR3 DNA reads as TGCGCCAGCAGCCAAGATCAGGCGGGAGGGAATAACAATGAGCAGTTCTTC.

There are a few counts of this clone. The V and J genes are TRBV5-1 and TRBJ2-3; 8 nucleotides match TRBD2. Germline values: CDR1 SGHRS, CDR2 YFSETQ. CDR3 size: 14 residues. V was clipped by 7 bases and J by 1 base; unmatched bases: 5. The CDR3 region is CASFAGGGTDTQYF. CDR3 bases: TGCGCCAGCTTTGCGGGAGGAGGCACAGATACGCAGTATTTT. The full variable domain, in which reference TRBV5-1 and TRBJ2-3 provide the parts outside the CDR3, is KAGVTQTPRYLIKTRGQQVTLSCSPISGHRSVSWYQQTPGQGLQFLFEYFSETQRNKGNFPGRFSGRQFSNSRSEMNVSTLELGDSALYLCASFAGGGTDTQYFGPGTRLTVL.

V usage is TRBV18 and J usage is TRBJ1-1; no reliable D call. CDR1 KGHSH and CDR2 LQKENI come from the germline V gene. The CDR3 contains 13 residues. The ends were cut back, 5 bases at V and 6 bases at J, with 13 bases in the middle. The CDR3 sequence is CASSAVTKAEAFF. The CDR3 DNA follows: TGTGCCAGCTCAGCAGTCACGAAGGCTGAAGCTTTCTTT. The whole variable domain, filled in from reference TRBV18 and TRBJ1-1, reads NAGVMQNPRHLVRRRGQEARLRCSPMKGHSHVYWYRQLPEEGLKFMVYLQKENIIDESGMPKERFSAEFPKEGPSILRIQQVVRGDSAAYFCASSAVTKAEAFFGQGTRLTVV.

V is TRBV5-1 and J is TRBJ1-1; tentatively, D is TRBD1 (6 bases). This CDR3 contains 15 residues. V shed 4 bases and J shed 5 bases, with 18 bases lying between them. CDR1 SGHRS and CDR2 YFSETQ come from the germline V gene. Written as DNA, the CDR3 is TGCGCCAGCAGCGATCAACAGGGACGGGGAACTGAAGCTTTCTTT. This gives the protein CASSDQQGRGTEAFF.

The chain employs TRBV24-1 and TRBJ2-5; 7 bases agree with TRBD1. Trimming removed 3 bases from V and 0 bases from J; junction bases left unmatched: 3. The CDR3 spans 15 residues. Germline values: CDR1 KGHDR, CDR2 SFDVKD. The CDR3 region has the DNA TGTGCCACCAGTGATCCGACAGGGAACCAAGAGACCCAGTACTTC. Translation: CATSDPTGNQETQYF.